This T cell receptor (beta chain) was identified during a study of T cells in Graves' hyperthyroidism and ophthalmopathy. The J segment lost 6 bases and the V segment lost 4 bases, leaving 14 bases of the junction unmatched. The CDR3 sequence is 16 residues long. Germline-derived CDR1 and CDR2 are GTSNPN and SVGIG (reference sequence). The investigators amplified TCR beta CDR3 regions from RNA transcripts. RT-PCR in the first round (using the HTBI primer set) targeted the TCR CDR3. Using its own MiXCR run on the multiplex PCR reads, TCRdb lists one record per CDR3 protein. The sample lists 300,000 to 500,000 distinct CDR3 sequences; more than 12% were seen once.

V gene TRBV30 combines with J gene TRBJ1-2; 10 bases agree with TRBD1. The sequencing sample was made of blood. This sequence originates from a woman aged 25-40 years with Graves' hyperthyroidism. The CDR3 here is CAWTPPSRDRGDGYTF. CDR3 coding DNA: TGTGCCTGGACCCCCCCCTCCCGGGACAGGGGTGATGGCTACACCTTC.